One sample yielded the 15 T cell receptor beta chains listed below, sequenced in a study of T cells in Graves' hyperthyroidism and ophthalmopathy. Amplified TCR beta CDR3 regions derived from RNA transcripts. The TCR CDR3 was amplified in a first-round RT-PCR using the HTBI primer set. MiXCR was run by TCRdb on the multiplex PCR reads, yielding one entry per CDR3 protein. The sample consists of 500,000 to 650,000 distinct CDR3 sequences, 17% of them appearing once. The sequenced sample consisted of blood. These receptors were obtained from a woman between 18 and 29 years old with Graves' ophthalmopathy.

This chain connects TRBV3-1 to TRBJ1-1, with a weak D call TRBD1 (6 bases). Trimming took 4 bases from V and 10 from J, leaving 13 bases between them. CDR3 length: 12 amino acids. From germline, CDR1 is LGHDT and CDR2 YNNKEL (reference sequence). The CDR3 region is CASSLAGVGAFF. The CDR3 DNA follows: TGTGCCAGCAGCCTAGCAGGGGTGGGAGCTTTCTTT.

This clonotype was seen a few times. The chain recombines TRBV2 with TRBJ2-1, with 9 positions matching TRBD2. This CDR3 region has 13 residues. Per the germline V gene, CDR1 is SNHLY and CDR2 is FYNNEI. With 6 bases clipped from V and 10 bases from J, the junction kept 7 bases outside the gene matches. For the CDR3, the DNA is TGTGCCAGCAGAGGGACTAGCTTAGGGGAGCAGTTCTTC. Protein: CASRGTSLGEQFF.

This clonotype was recorded a few times. A junction end diverges from the germline sequence, so it may reflect a read error. V and J are TRBV30 and TRBJ1-2; perhaps TRBD1 as D (5 bases). Germline V gives CDR1 GTSNPN, CDR2 SVGIG (reference sequence). The CDR3 has 14 residues. This CDR3 reads CAWSVLTATYGHTF. CDR3 nucleotides: TGTGCCTGGAGTGTTTTGACAGCTACATATGGCCACACCTTC. Using reference TRBV30 and TRBJ1-2 for the parts outside the CDR3, the full variable domain is SQTIHQWPATLVQPVGSPLSLECTVEGTSNPNLYWYRQAAGRGLQLLFYSVGIGQISSEVPQNLSASRPQDRQFILSSKKLLLSDSGFYLCAWSVLTATYGHTFGSGTRLTVV.

This clonotype was seen at least ten times. The genes are TRBV27 and TRBJ1-1; a possible D gene is TRBD1 (5 bases). The CDR3 has 13 residues. V dropped 5 bases and J dropped 1 base, with 8 bases sitting between them. The germline CDR1 and CDR2 sequences are MNHEY and SMNVEV (reference sequence). CDR3 sequence reads: CASSITGNTEAFF. The CDR3 DNA reads as TGTGCCAGCAGTATTACAGGGAACACTGAAGCTTTCTTT.

The chain employs TRBV20-1 and TRBJ2-5, with D perhaps TRBD1 or TRBD2 (5 bases each). The CDR3 spans 14 residues. CDR1 and CDR2 from the germline V gene are DFQATT and SNEGSKA (reference sequence). V lost 0 bases and J 2 bases, leaving 10 bases between the germline ends. CDR3 nucleotides: TGCAGTGCTAGAGACGGGACGGGGCAAGAGACCCAGTACTTC. Its translation is CSARDGTGQETQYF.

The chain joins TRBV29-1 to TRBJ1-2, with D perhaps TRBD1 (5 bases). This CDR3 spans 11 amino acids. Germline lookup yields CDR1 SQVTM and CDR2 ANQGSEA. V gave up 6 bases and J gave up 6 bases, with 11 bases separating them. The CDR3 nucleotides are TGCAGCGTCAGGGTAGGCGATGGCTACACCTTC. This translates into CSVRVGDGYTF.

This clonotype was picked up a small number of times. The chain couples TRBV29-1 to TRBJ1-2; 10 bases match TRBD1. J was trimmed by 8 bases and V by 3 bases; bases with no gene match: 6. Germline loops: CDR1 SQVTM, CDR2 ANQGSEA. CDR3 length: 13 residues. The CDR3 sequence is CSVDGRDRGGYTF. In DNA, the CDR3 is TGCAGCGTTGACGGCCGGGACAGGGGCGGCTACACCTTC. The full variable domain, completed using reference TRBV29-1 and TRBJ1-2, is SAVISQKPSRDICQRGTSLTIQCQVDSQVTMMFWYRQQPGQSLTLIATANQGSEATYESGFVIDKFPISRPNLTFSTLTVSNMSPEDSSIYLCSVDGRDRGGYTFGSGTRLTVV.

This clonotype was found a few times. The rearrangement links TRBV3-1 to TRBJ1-3; tentative D call: TRBD1 (5 bases). This CDR3 has 16 residues. Trimming stripped 8 bases from V and 5 bases from J, with 22 bases between. Germline CDR1 LGHDT, CDR2 YNNKEL (reference sequence). CDR3 residues: CASARRPRDGRNTIYF. CDR3 DNA: TGTGCCAGCGCGCGGCGCCCCCGGGACGGGAGAAACACCATATATTTT.

The rearrangement uses TRBV28 and TRBJ1-5; maybe TRBD1 (5 bases). CDR3 length equals 19 residues. The ends were cut back, 3 bases at V and 0 bases at J, with 21 bases in the middle. CDR1 MDHEN and CDR2 SYDVKM come from the germline V gene. CDR3 nucleotides: TGTGCCAGCAGTTTCCTTCGGGCGCAGGGTGGGATTAGCAATCAGCCCCAGCATTTT. It is translated as CASSFLRAQGGISNQPQHF.

This sequence joins TRBV6-5 and TRBJ2-2, with D perhaps matching TRBD2 (5 bases). The germline V gene encodes CDR1 MNHEY and CDR2 SVGAGI. Trimming took 2 bases from V and 0 from J, leaving 13 bases between them. This CDR3 contains 17 residues. The CDR3 region is CASSYIVREPNTGELFF. The CDR3 nucleotides are TGTGCCAGCAGTTACATCGTTAGGGAGCCGAACACCGGGGAGCTGTTTTTT.

The sample holds many counts of this clonotype. V and J are TRBV2 and TRBJ1-1, with D uncertain. Germline V lookup: CDR1 SNHLY, CDR2 FYNNEI. This CDR3 is 14 amino acids long. The germline V and J ends were trimmed by 4 bases and 4 bases, with 13 bases remaining between them. Written as DNA, the CDR3 is TGTGCCAGCAGTGTGGAGGGTAGGAGCACTGAAGCTTTCTTT. Its protein is CASSVEGRSTEAFF.

This clonotype has just a few counts. The chain carries TRBV28 and TRBJ1-5; D is undetermined. CDR3 length: 13 amino acids. The ends were cut back, 8 bases at V and 1 base at J, with 9 bases in the middle. Germline V gene data show CDR1 as MDHEN and CDR2 as SYDVKM. CDR3 coding DNA: TGTGCCAGCGGTGAACAGAGCAATCAGCCCCAGCATTTT. Its translation is CASGEQSNQPQHF.

This clonotype has a count of ten or more. In DNA, the CDR3 is TGTGCCAGCAGTTTGTCGGGACAGGGCCTCTACGAGCAGTACTTC. The encoded protein is CASSLSGQGLYEQYF. V gene TRBV28 combines with J gene TRBJ2-7; 9 bases line up with TRBD1. The CDR3 has 15 residues. V shed 3 bases, J shed 3 bases, and the junction held 6 bases outside the gene matches. Germline assignment: CDR1 MDHEN and CDR2 SYDVKM.

The chain couples TRBV9 to TRBJ2-1; TRBD1 is a possible D gene (6 bases). The V end lost 2 bases, the J end lost 8 bases, and 23 bases lay between the germline ends. The CDR3 consists of 17 residues. Germline V gene lookup returns CDR1 SGDLS and CDR2 YYNGEE. As DNA, the CDR3 is TGTGCCAGCAGCGTCACGATAAAGGGGGACACCGGGCATGAGCAGTTCTTC. Residues: CASSVTIKGDTGHEQFF.

This rearrangement joins TRBV18 to TRBJ2-7; 10 nucleotides match TRBD1. V was pared by 4 bases and J by 4 bases, with 4 bases of the junction left unmatched. This CDR3 has 14 residues. CDR1 is KGHSH and CDR2 is LQKENI in the germline V gene. The CDR3 sequence: CASSHGTGEYEQYF. DNA for the CDR3: TGTGCCAGCTCACACGGGACAGGGGAATACGAGCAGTACTTC.